Listed here are 6 T cell receptor beta chains from one sample, sequenced in a study of OX40 agonist ivuxolimab in advanced cancers. Assay: immunoSEQ multiplex PCR; the TCRdb copy retains only in-frame clones and omits some. The repertoire holds about 98,000 clones, roughly 93% seen once, with 0.2% to 0.3% in the top ten. The sample consisted of CD4+ or CD8+ T cells sorted from blood, taken in a trial of the OX40 agonist ivuxolimab. Source of these receptors: an adult with an advanced solid tumor such as melanoma, head and neck, liver or kidney cancer.

The rearrangement links TRBV7-9 to TRBJ1-4; D may be TRBD1 (5 bases). V gave up 5 bases and J gave up 7 bases, with 14 bases separating them. CDR3 length equals 14 residues. Germline CDR1 reads SEHNR; CDR2 reads FQNEAQ (reference sequence). The CDR3 region is CASSTRGGSEKLFF. The DNA for the CDR3 is TGTGCCAGCAGCACCCGTGGGGGAAGTGAAAAACTGTTTTTT.

The gene calls are TRBV5-1 and TRBJ2-3; perhaps TRBD2 as D (6 bases). The V gene's germline CDR1 is SGHRS and CDR2 YFSETQ. The CDR3 loop spans 15 amino acids. The V end was cut by 1 base, the J end by 6 bases, with 15 bases between. Here the CDR3 DNA reads TGCGCCAGCAGCTTGACTAGCTTCGGCGCCGATACGCAGTATTTT. Protein product: CASSLTSFGADTQYF.

The rearrangement joins TRBV6-1 to TRBJ1-6, with 9 bases that match TRBD1. Germline assignment: CDR1 MNHNS and CDR2 SASEGT. This CDR3 region has 15 residues. V lost 3 bases and J lost 7; bases outside the gene matches: 4. The CDR3 DNA reads as TGTGCCAGCAGTGAGGTGGGGACAGGGAATTCACCCCTCCACTTT. This codes for CASSEVGTGNSPLHF.

The gene calls are TRBV7-3 and TRBJ2-3; D may be TRBD2 (6 bases). Trimming removed 1 base from V and 0 bases from J, with 8 bases in between. The germline V gene encodes CDR1 SGHTA and CDR2 FQGTGA. This CDR3 comprises 15 residues. The CDR3 DNA is TGTGCCAGCAGCTTAAGCGGGACTAGCACAGATACGCAGTATTTT. As protein: CASSLSGTSTDTQYF.

The chain has TRBV28 and TRBJ2-5; tentative D call: TRBD2 (6 bases). Germline lookup yields CDR1 MDHEN and CDR2 SYDVKM. Trimming took 5 bases from V and 5 from J, leaving 27 bases between them. The CDR3 totals 18 residues. The CDR3 sequence is CASSVPTPRRVVRETQYF. The DNA of the CDR3 is TGTGCCAGCAGTGTACCAACTCCGAGGAGGGTGGTTAGGGAGACCCAGTACTTC.

The gene calls are TRBV11-2 and TRBJ1-2, with a possible D match to TRBD1 (6 bases). CDR1 SGHAT and CDR2 FQNNGV come from the germline V gene. The CDR3 sequence is 16 residues long. Trimming shortened V by 0 bases and J by 7 bases, and 18 bases separated the two germline ends. The CDR3 DNA follows: TGTGCCAGCAGCTTAGATAGGGGGTTCACAGGGACTGGCTACACCTTC. Amino acid sequence: CASSLDRGFTGTGYTF.